This section outlines one TCR beta chain sequence together with its context. CDR1 and CDR2 from the germline V gene are MNHNY and SVGAGI (reference sequence). The CDR3 contains 14 residues. V lost 8 bases and J lost 6, with 14 bases in between. Participants were aged about 18 to 100 years, lived in some 23 US areas, and enrolled virtually. A COVID-19 case had been met by exposed participants during the 2 weeks before study entry. The protocol was immunoSEQ multiplex PCR, while the TCRdb copy is restricted to in-frame clones and leaves out a portion. This repertoire shows hundreds of thousands of clones, 83% found once; its top ten account for about 3.6%. This record comes from a study of blood T cell repertoires in COVID-19. Looking at the study overall: COVID-19 samples from acute and convalescent phases originated in the United States, Italy and Spain.

This sequence joins TRBV6-6 and TRBJ1-6; D is ambiguous. The clonotype was recovered from a woman aged 35 to 49 who had been exposed to COVID-19. The sample comprised PBMCs or T cells enriched from blood (not recorded which). The chain's CDR3 is CASFPWGGNSPLHF. CDR3 DNA sequence: TGTGCCAGCTTTCCTTGGGGAGGTAATTCACCCCTCCACTTT.